These 10 T cell receptor beta chains were all obtained from the same sample, sequenced in a study of T cell responses to AZD1222 COVID-19 vaccine. Libraries were prepared by immunoSEQ multiplex PCR; TCRdb keeps only in-frame clonotypes and omits some of them. The sample consists of fewer than 110,000 clones, around 90% of them appearing once. Source: peripheral blood, taken 28 days after the second AZD1222 dose. The receptors were sampled from an adult who received the AZD1222 COVID-19 vaccine.

As regards this clone: At one end the junction does not follow the germline gene, possibly because of a read error. The CDR3 DNA follows: TGTGCCAGCGGTGAGCGGGGGGCCTACTACGAGCAGTACTTC. Translating gives CASGERGAYYEQYF. V gene TRBV2 combines with J gene TRBJ2-7; 9 nucleotides line up with TRBD2. The CDR3 length is 14 residues. The V gene's germline CDR1 is SNHLY and CDR2 FYNNEI.

Ten or more counts support this clone. V usage is TRBV6-4 and J usage is TRBJ1-6, with a tentative D call TRBD1 (5 bases). The CDR3 loop spans 14 amino acids. Per germline, CDR1 MRHNA and CDR2 SNTAGT. V lost 0 bases to trimming and J lost 9 bases, with 9 bases between them. The CDR3 nucleotides read TGTGCCAGCAGTGACTCGGATAGGGGTTCACCCCTCCACTTT. Translated: CASSDSDRGSPLHF.

This sequence joins TRBV19 and TRBJ2-6, with TRBD2 identical over 9 bases. Unmatched junction bases numbered 15, after V lost 10 bases and J lost 2 bases. CDR1 is LNHDA, CDR2 SQIVND, per germline (reference sequence). The CDR3 length is 18 residues. Here the CDR3 reads CATRGRREGPPGANVLTF. As DNA, the CDR3 is TGTGCCACCCGCGGTCGGCGGGAGGGGCCCCCTGGGGCCAACGTCCTGACTTTC. The whole variable domain, remainder taken from reference TRBV19 and TRBJ2-6, is DGGITQSPKYLFRKEGQNVTLSCEQNLNHDAMYWYRQDPGQGLRLIYYSQIVNDFQKGDIAEGYSVSREKKESFPLTVTSAQKNPTAFYLCATRGRREGPPGANVLTFGAGSRLTVL.

The DNA for the CDR3 is TGTGCCAGCAGCCAGAGTAGAGTTGACACCATATATTTT. Its translation is CASSQSRVDTIYF. The chain recombines TRBV7-2 with TRBJ1-3; no definite D call. The germline V gene encodes CDR1 SGHTA and CDR2 FQGNSA. The CDR3 is 13 amino acids. Trimming shortened V by 5 bases and J by 8 bases, and 13 bases separated the two germline ends.

The chain recombines TRBV30 with TRBJ2-2; D ambiguous. From germline, CDR1 is GTSNPN and CDR2 SVGIG (reference sequence). CDR3 length equals 11 residues. The V gene lost 8 bases and the J gene lost 8 bases, with 12 bases spanning the gap. CDR3 nucleotides: TGTGCCGGGTCGGCCCAGGGGGAGCTGTTTTTT. Its translation: CAGSAQGELFF.

The rearrangement joins TRBV7-2 to TRBJ2-1; 9 nucleotides agree with TRBD1. Trimming took 0 bases from V and 4 from J; bases not matched to a gene: 4. In germline, CDR1 is SGHTA, CDR2 FQGNSA. The CDR3 is 16 amino acids. The CDR3 here is CASSLAPGQGYNEQFF. The CDR3 DNA reads TGTGCCAGCAGCTTAGCGCCGGGACAGGGATACAATGAGCAGTTCTTC. The full variable domain, completed using reference TRBV7-2 and TRBJ2-1, is GAGVSQSPSNKVTEKGKDVELRCDPISGHTALYWYRQSLGQGLEFLIYFQGNSAPDKSGLPSDRFSAERTGGSVSTLTIQRTQQEDSAVYLCASSLAPGQGYNEQFFGPGTRLTVL.

This rearrangement joins TRBV28 to TRBJ1-3; 9 positions agree with TRBD1. The CDR3 spans 20 residues. With 2 bases clipped from V and 4 bases from J, the junction kept 18 bases outside the gene matches. The germline V gene has CDR1 MDHEN and CDR2 SYDVKM. The DNA of the CDR3 is TGTGCCAGCAGTTTAATCCACAGGGGACAGGGATATTTGGGAGGAAACACCATATATTTT. This sequence encodes CASSLIHRGQGYLGGNTIYF.

This clone was observed a few times. The rearrangement joins TRBV29-1 to TRBJ1-3, with D unresolved. The CDR3 is 13 amino acids. V was shortened by 5 bases and J by 0 bases, with 8 bases between the two germline ends. The germline V gene encodes CDR1 SQVTM and CDR2 ANQGSEA. This chain's CDR3 is CSVLEDSGNTIYF. The CDR3 DNA is TGCAGCGTTTTAGAGGACTCTGGAAACACCATATATTTT.

This chain links TRBV30 with TRBJ1-5; TRBD1 matches at 7 bases. This CDR3 has 13 amino acids. Unmatched junction bases numbered 4, after V lost 3 bases and J lost 5 bases. Germline CDR1 reads GTSNPN; CDR2 reads SVGIG (reference sequence). The CDR3 sequence is CAWSHRGDQPQHF. CDR3 sequence (DNA): TGTGCCTGGAGCCACAGGGGAGATCAGCCCCAGCATTTT.

This sequence joins TRBV30 and TRBJ1-6; no definite D call. V gave up 7 bases and J gave up 10 bases, with 14 bases separating them. The CDR3 runs to 12 residues. Germline V gene data show CDR1 as GTSNPN and CDR2 as SVGIG (reference sequence). CDR3 protein: CAFGQLSSPLHF. CDR3 in DNA: TGTGCCTTCGGGCAGTTAAGCTCACCCCTCCACTTT.